This entry lists 16 T cell receptor beta chains sequenced from one sample in a study of response to subunit inactivated influenza vaccine. From the RT-PCR reads, TCRdb called clonotypes with MiXCR, one entry per CDR3 protein. The profile covers 500,000 or so distinct CDR3 sequences, with approximately 10% appearing a single time and less than 15% taken by the ten largest. The source material was PBMCs from blood, sampled 45 days after vaccination. Receptors originate from a man over 45 who received an inactivated influenza vaccine.

This clonotype was found many times. V gene TRBV20-1 combines with J gene TRBJ1-5, with D perhaps TRBD1 (6 bases). This CDR3 region has 14 residues. V was clipped by 0 bases and J by 6 bases, with 12 bases between them. CDR1 is DFQATT and CDR2 is SNEGSKA in the germline V gene (reference sequence). The chain's CDR3 is CSARDLAGVQPQHF. In DNA form, the CDR3 reads TGCAGTGCTAGAGATCTGGCAGGGGTTCAGCCCCAGCATTTT.

As concerns this clonotype: With a much larger clone just one base away, this may be a read error. The CDR3 DNA sequence: TGTGCCAACAGCCCGCTGCTTATCATGGATACGCAGTATTTT. It yields the protein CANSPLLIMDTQYF. The chain recombines TRBV28 with TRBJ2-3; D remains unclear. The length of the CDR3 is 14 residues. Looked up from germline, CDR1 is MDHEN and CDR2 is SYDVKM. Trimming stripped 10 bases from V and 6 bases from J, with 20 bases between.

This clonotype was detected many times. The chain couples TRBV7-2 to TRBJ1-6, with a weak D call TRBD1 (5 bases). This CDR3 comprises 14 residues. Germline V gene sequence: CDR1 SGHTA, CDR2 FQGNSA. The V end was cut by 4 bases, the J end by 6 bases, with 10 bases between. The CDR3 protein is CASSWGLLNSPLHF. CDR3 DNA sequence: TGTGCCAGCAGCTGGGGACTTCTTAATTCACCCCTCCACTTT.

This clonotype was seen ten or more times. The V and J genes are TRBV5-6 and TRBJ2-3; D remains ambiguous. The CDR3 extends over 15 amino acids. Trimming shortened V by 1 base and J by 0 bases, and 9 bases separated the two germline ends. CDR1 is SGHDT, CDR2 YYEEEE, per germline. The CDR3 loop is CASSLIDASTDTQYF. CDR3 DNA: TGTGCCAGCAGCTTGATAGACGCAAGCACAGATACGCAGTATTTT.

This clonotype has more than one count but fewer than ten. The rearrangement links TRBV7-2 to TRBJ2-3; 9 positions match TRBD2. J was trimmed by 1 base and V by 5 bases; bases with no gene match: 4. The V gene's germline CDR1 is SGHTA and CDR2 FQGNSA. The CDR3 extends over 15 amino acids. DNA for the CDR3: TGTGCCAGCAGCAGTTCTAGCGGGGGCACAGATACGCAGTATTTT. Translation gives CASSSSSGGTDTQYF.

This clonotype was seen at least ten times. Since a much larger clone is just one base distant, this may be a read error. The genes are TRBV11-2 and TRBJ2-3; no clear D gene. There are 12 residues in the CDR3. Germline loops: CDR1 SGHAT, CDR2 FQNNGV. The germline V and J ends were trimmed by 7 bases and 0 bases, with 5 bases remaining between them. Here the CDR3 DNA reads TGTGCCAGCACCTCTAGCACAGATACGCAGTATTTT. Its protein is CASTSSTDTQYF.

This clonotype showed up just a few times. This chain uses TRBV29-1 with TRBJ2-5; 7 bases are shared with TRBD1. The CDR3 contains 13 residues. The germline gives CDR1 SQVTM, CDR2 ANQGSEA. V shed 3 bases and J 6 bases; nucleotides not matched to a gene: 7. The CDR3, as DNA: TGCAGCGTTGATCACACAGGGGAACAGACCCAGTACTTC. Its protein product is CSVDHTGEQTQYF.

The V gene is TRBV28, the J gene TRBJ1-5; the D gene is possibly TRBD1 (5 bases). CDR1 is MDHEN and CDR2 is SYDVKM in the germline V gene. The V gene lost 4 bases and the J gene lost 2 bases, with 12 bases spanning the gap. The CDR3 totals 15 residues. The CDR3: CASSYRGVGNQPQHF. CDR3 bases: TGTGCCAGCAGTTATAGGGGTGTCGGCAATCAGCCCCAGCATTTT.

This clonotype was observed many times. The chain couples TRBV5-6 to TRBJ2-3; possibly TRBD1 for D (6 bases). The germline CDR1 and CDR2 sequences are SGHDT and YYEEEE. The CDR3 totals 14 residues. Trimming left V 5 bases short and J 6 bases short, with 16 bases between. The CDR3, as DNA: TGTGCCAGCAGTAGTAATGGGGGCAGGGATACGCAGTATTTT. It codes for CASSSNGGRDTQYF.

The table lists this clonotype with a few counts. The chain has TRBV11-2 and TRBJ1-2; D gene uncertain. CDR1 and CDR2 from the germline V gene are SGHAT and FQNNGV. V shed 3 bases and J shed 7 bases, with 12 bases lying between them. There are 13 residues in the CDR3. The CDR3 sequence is CASSFRPSGGYTF. The DNA for the CDR3 is TGTGCCAGCAGCTTCCGGCCATCGGGTGGCTACACCTTC. Drawing the rest from reference TRBV11-2 and TRBJ1-2, the complete variable domain is EAGVAQSPRYKIIEKRQSVAFWCNPISGHATLYWYQQILGQGPKLLIQFQNNGVVDDSQLPKDRFSAERLKGVDSTLKIQPAKLEDSAVYLCASSFRPSGGYTFGSGTRLTVV.

This clonotype was picked up a small number of times. V and J are TRBV29-1 and TRBJ2-7; D not resolved. This CDR3 is built from 14 residues. The ends were cut back, 5 bases at V and 4 bases at J, with 18 bases in the middle. Germline CDR1 is SQVTM and CDR2 is ANQGSEA. CDR3 sequence reads: CSVLNPWNDYEQYF. The CDR3 region has the DNA TGCAGCGTTCTTAATCCATGGAACGATTACGAGCAGTACTTC.

At least ten counts were recorded for this clonotype. The gene calls are TRBV6-5 and TRBJ2-2; TRBD1 matches 8 bases. J was trimmed by 1 base and V by 0 bases; bases with no gene match: 4. CDR1 and CDR2 from the germline V gene are MNHEY and SVGAGI. The CDR3 sequence is 17 residues long. The CDR3 region is CASSYSPGTGNTGELFF. The CDR3 DNA reads TGTGCCAGCAGTTACTCACCCGGGACAGGGAACACCGGGGAGCTGTTTTTT.

V gene TRBV10-3 combines with J gene TRBJ1-4, with D unresolved. Germline V gene data show CDR1 as ENHRY and CDR2 as SYGVKD. The CDR3 is made up of 15 amino acids. Between the trimmed V and J ends, which lost 0 bases and 6 bases, there was a span of 11 bases. CDR3 nucleotide sequence: TGTGCCATCAGTGAGTCAGGACTCCGCGATGAAAAACTGTTTTTT. Residues: CAISESGLRDEKLFF.

The chain has TRBV27 and TRBJ2-7; D not resolved. V lost 8 bases and J 2 bases, leaving 16 bases between the germline ends. Per germline, CDR1 MNHEY and CDR2 SMNVEV (reference sequence). The CDR3 length is 14 residues. CDR3: CASQALQGTYEQYF. The CDR3 DNA sequence: TGTGCCAGCCAGGCCCTTCAAGGGACCTACGAGCAGTACTTC.

In this sample, this clonotype turned up a few times. CDR3 in amino acids: CASSYGGGNTIYF. DNA of the CDR3: TGTGCCAGCAGTTACGGGGGTGGAAACACCATATATTTT. This sequence joins TRBV6-5 and TRBJ1-3; a weak D match, TRBD1 (5 bases). The length of the CDR3 is 13 residues. V gave up 2 bases and J gave up 3 bases, with 5 bases separating them. The germline CDR1 and CDR2 sequences are MNHEY and SVGAGI.

The gene calls are TRBV15 and TRBJ2-7; 7 bases are a match to TRBD1. CDR3 length equals 15 residues. J gave up 0 bases and V 4 bases, and 6 bases lay outside the gene matches. In germline, CDR1 is LNHNV, CDR2 YYDKDF (reference sequence). Here the CDR3 DNA reads TGTGCCACCAGCAAAGGACGGGACAGCTCCTACGAGCAGTACTTC. Translated: CATSKGRDSSYEQYF. Complete variable domain (other parts from reference TRBV15 and TRBJ2-7): DAMVIQNPRYQVTQFGKPVTLSCSQTLNHNVMYWYQQKSSQAPKLLFHYYDKDFNNEADTPDNFQSRRPNTSFCFLDIRSPGLGDTAMYLCATSKGRDSSYEQYFGPGTRLTVT.